This T cell receptor (beta chain) was identified during a study of blood T cell repertoires in COVID-19. Study-wide context: COVID-19 samples from acute and convalescent phases originated in the United States, Italy and Spain. The analysed material was cDNA or gDNA that came from T cells, B-cell-depleted T cells, or PBMCs.

V lost 5 bases, J lost 4 bases, and 7 bases stayed unmatched. This CDR3 spans 13 amino acids. Germline lookup yields CDR1 GTSNPN and CDR2 SVGIG (reference sequence). Assay used: immunoSEQ multiplex PCR; TCRdb lists only in-frame clones, some missing. The table shows roughly 140,000 clones, with 65% to 90% occurring only once. The J gene is TRBJ2-7, the V gene TRBV30; 8 nucleotides line up with TRBD2. Material: peripheral blood. The clonotype was recovered from a man aged 50 to 59 with acute or convalescent COVID-19. This CDR3 reads CAWQVTGGYEQYF. The CDR3, as DNA: TGTGCCTGGCAAGTCACGGGAGGGTACGAGCAGTACTTC.